This T cell receptor beta chain was identified during a study of response to subunit inactivated influenza vaccine. The study, taken as a whole, reports: Only a handful of new T cells, the authors suggested, are recruited with each seasonal influenza vaccination.

The germline CDR1 and CDR2 sequences are MNHEY and SVGAGI. The CDR3 contains 15 residues. The J segment lost 7 bases and the V segment lost 2 bases, leaving 6 bases of the junction unmatched. As regards this clonotype: Its antigen is still unknown.

Using its own MiXCR run on the RT-PCR reads, TCRdb lists one record per CDR3 protein. The sample holds some 850,000 distinct CDR3 sequences, roughly 18% seen once. V and J are TRBV6-5 and TRBJ2-5; the match to TRBD2 covers 11 bases. The specimen comprised PBMCs from blood, sampled 5 days after vaccination. This sequence originates from a man in his forties or fifties who received an inactivated influenza vaccine. The CDR3 sequence: CASSYKTSGEGTQYF. The CDR3 DNA reads as TGTGCCAGCAGTTACAAGACTAGCGGGGAGGGGACCCAGTACTTC.